One sample yielded the 13 T cell receptor beta chains listed below, sequenced in a study of blood T cells in healthy people across ages. A J-beta primer mix and a sample-barcoded 5' primer were used in a second PCR of roughly 6 to 11 cycles. In TCRdb, the 5' RACE reads were re-called with MiXCR into one record per CDR3 protein. The sample yields 1.5 million to 2 million distinct CDR3 sequences, 28% seen once. Sequenced sample: blood. These receptors were collected from a woman aged 25 to 39 in good health.

The CDR3 coding sequence is TGTGCCAGCAGCCGAAGCCTCCAGGTCGGAGCTTTCTTT. It specifies CASSRSLQVGAFF. The rearrangement uses TRBV7-2 and TRBJ1-1; unclear D gene. From germline, CDR1 is SGHTA and CDR2 FQGNSA. The CDR3 consists of 13 residues. V gave up 5 bases and J gave up 10 bases, with 17 bases separating them.

This clonotype was seen many times. The CDR3 protein is CSVSRNMNTEAFF. The CDR3 DNA reads as TGCAGCGTTTCTCGGAACATGAACACTGAAGCTTTCTTT. The chain is built from TRBV29-1 and TRBJ1-1; D is unresolved. Trimming stripped 5 bases from V and 0 bases from J, with 10 bases between. The CDR3 is 13 amino acids. CDR1 is SQVTM, CDR2 ANQGSEA, per germline.

With respect to this clonotype: At one boundary the junction diverges from the germline segment, which might be a read error. The chain joins TRBV3-1 to TRBJ2-3; 8 nucleotides match TRBD2. Germline CDR1 LGHDT, CDR2 YNNKEL (reference sequence). The CDR3 contains 15 residues. The CDR3 reads CTSSPRAGGTDTQYF. The CDR3 bases are TGTACCAGCAGCCCGAGAGCGGGGGGCACAGATACGCAGTATTTT.

This clonotype has more than one count but fewer than ten. V and J are TRBV7-2 and TRBJ2-1; 12 positions agree with TRBD2. The CDR3 runs to 17 residues. The V segment lost 2 bases and the J segment 9 bases; nucleotides outside the gene matches: 11. The germline CDR1 and CDR2 sequences are SGHTA and FQGNSA. Here the CDR3 DNA reads TGTGCCAGCAGCTTAAGGGGTGCTAGCGGGGGGGCCCGTGAGCAGTTCTTC. It yields the protein CASSLRGASGGAREQFF.

The sample holds a few counts of this clonotype. The rearrangement joins TRBV9 to TRBJ2-3; maybe TRBD2 (5 bases). Trimming removed 1 base at V and 5 bases at J, with 14 bases between. The CDR3 extends over 15 amino acids. The germline gives CDR1 SGDLS, CDR2 YYNGEE. The CDR3, as DNA: TGTGCCAGCAGCGTATACGGGAACCCTCGAGATACGCAGTATTTT. Translated: CASSVYGNPRDTQYF.

This clonotype was found a few times. V is TRBV20-1 and J is TRBJ2-1; tentative D call: TRBD2 (5 bases). This CDR3 spans 15 amino acids. Germline lookup yields CDR1 DFQATT and CDR2 SNEGSKA (reference sequence). V lost 0 bases and J lost 6, with 15 bases in between. For the CDR3, the DNA is TGCAGTGCTAGAGATCAACGGGAATGGGCCAATGAGCAGTTCTTC. This encodes CSARDQREWANEQFF.

This chain links TRBV2 with TRBJ2-3, with 7 bases lining up with TRBD1. This CDR3 comprises 14 residues. The V gene's germline CDR1 is SNHLY and CDR2 FYNNEI. V lost 4 bases, J lost 10 bases, and 11 bases stayed unmatched. CDR3 DNA sequence: TGTGCCAGCAGTGCAAATTTAAAAGGGACAGCGCAGTATTTT. The encoded protein is CASSANLKGTAQYF.

With regard to this clonotype: A single base separates this from a much larger clone, so it may be a read error. V and J are TRBV7-9 and TRBJ1-2; the match to TRBD1 covers 7 bases. V lost 4 bases and J lost 0; bases outside the gene matches: 5. CDR3 length equals 15 residues. Looked up from germline, CDR1 is SEHNR and CDR2 is FQNEAQ (reference sequence). CDR3 nucleotides: TGTGCCAGCAGCTCCTGGGACAGTGCTAACTATGGCTACACCTTC. Translating gives CASSSWDSANYGYTF.

This clonotype was counted between two and nine times. This chain uses TRBV7-9 with TRBJ2-4; D uncertain. The end of the DNA fits TRBJ2-7 better, so the J call may be wrong. The CDR3 length is 13 residues. CDR1 is SEHNR and CDR2 is FQNEAQ in the germline V gene (reference sequence). CDR3 in DNA: TGTGCCAGCAGCCAAACCTCATGGGACGAGCAGTACTTC. Translating it yields CASSQTSWDEQYF.

The genes are TRBV20-1 and TRBJ2-7; the match to TRBD2 covers 8 bases. The CDR3 runs to 14 residues. Per the germline V gene, CDR1 is DFQATT and CDR2 is SNEGSKA (reference sequence). The trim removed 5 bases at V and 0 bases at J, leaving 6 bases unmatched. The CDR3 loop reads CSALTSGFSYEQYF. As DNA, the CDR3 is TGCAGTGCTCTCACTAGCGGCTTCTCCTACGAGCAGTACTTC.

The chain carries TRBV2 and TRBJ2-7; 9 bases fit TRBD1. The junction had 4 bases not matched to a gene; V was cut back by 0 bases and J by 1 base. In germline, CDR1 is SNHLY, CDR2 FYNNEI. The CDR3 is 16 residues long. The CDR3: CASSEAGTGRSYEQYF. Written as DNA, the CDR3 is TGTGCCAGCAGTGAAGCCGGGACAGGGAGATCCTACGAGCAGTACTTC.

This clonotype came up many times. The rearrangement uses TRBV7-6 and TRBJ2-7; D unclear. V lost 5 bases and J lost 2, with 13 bases in between. In germline, CDR1 is SGHVS, CDR2 FNYEAQ. CDR3 length: 14 residues. The CDR3 region is CASSILDGPYEQYF. CDR3 sequence (DNA): TGTGCCAGCAGCATACTGGACGGCCCCTACGAGCAGTACTTC.

This clonotype was found a few times. The chain employs TRBV11-3 and TRBJ1-1; D possibly corresponds to TRBD1 (5 bases). In germline, CDR1 is SGHNT, CDR2 YENEEA. Trimming took 2 bases from V and 6 from J, leaving 10 bases between them. The CDR3 covers 13 residues. CDR3: CASSLRAGAEAFF. CDR3 nucleotides: TGTGCCAGCAGCTTACGAGCGGGGGCTGAAGCTTTCTTT.